This TCR beta chain was recorded in a study of T-cell reconstitution after alpha-beta-depleted transplantation in children. Notes on the study in general: It was newly produced T cells that mostly accounted for T-cell counts and diversity one year after transplant. Some patients' high day-60 TCRbeta diversity was traced to surviving recipient T cells and thymic progenitors. Where alpha-beta T cells came from about two months after transplant was reportedly several hundred expanded graft clones.

The CDR3 is made up of 14 amino acids. Trimming cost V 3 bases and J 5 bases, with 15 bases left between them. Germline V gene data show CDR1 as DFQATT and CDR2 as SNEGSKA (reference sequence). Preparation of the TCRbeta library was carried out with unique molecular identifiers. TCRdb itself ran the PCR reads through MiXCR, one entry per CDR3 protein. The table records hundreds of thousands of distinct CDR3 sequences, around 23% of them present only once. In this sample, this clonotype turned up a few times. Its antigen is currently unknown. V is TRBV20-1 and J is TRBJ2-3; D not resolved. This sequence originates from a boy under two years old who had a stem cell transplant for acute myeloid leukemia, so the T cells may come from the graft donor. This specimen consisted of PBMCs, mostly from graft donor cells, obtained 360 days after TCRalphabeta/CD19-depleted stem cell transplant. CDR3 sequence reads: CSARASPPGDTQYF. The CDR3 region has the DNA TGCAGTGCTAGGGCCTCTCCCCCAGGAGATACGCAGTATTTT.